This T cell receptor beta chain came from a study of shared clonotypes between healthy human individuals. General observations from the study: Tissue TCR repertoires likely differ from these blood-only repertoires.

Deep-level assay runs were performed. The authors distributed each subset's genomic DNA evenly over several immunoSEQ plates. Profiling relied on immunoSEQ multiplex PCR, and the TCRdb table lists in-frame clones only, not all of them. The table includes some 530,000 clones, 78% detected once. Around 100 million PBMCs were counted before genomic DNA extraction. Losses at the gene ends were 6 bases for V and 1 base for J; bases not matched to a gene: 3. The CDR3 totals 14 residues. Germline CDR1 SGHAT, CDR2 FQNNGV. This clone was counted a few times. Its antigen is undetermined. The material sequenced was PBMCs. This TCR was sampled from a woman in her forties in good health. Some clones in this sample may be carry-over from other donors' samples. V usage is TRBV11-2 and J usage is TRBJ1-1; the match to TRBD1 covers 9 bases. The CDR3 coding sequence is TGTGCCAGCAGATGGGGACAGGGGAACACTGAAGCTTTCTTT. This sequence encodes CASRWGQGNTEAFF.